This T cell receptor beta chain emerged from a study of shared clonotypes between healthy human individuals. The CDR3 is made up of 11 amino acids. Trimming cost V 5 bases and J 4 bases, with 6 bases left between them. The germline gives CDR1 SEHNR, CDR2 FQNEAQ (reference sequence). Concerning this clone: This specimen includes other DNA sequences encoding the same CDR3.

What was sequenced on ten immunoSEQ deep assay plates was unsorted PBMC DNA. Data came from immunoSEQ multiplex PCR; TCRdb stores just in-frame clones and leaves some out. Of hundreds of thousands of clones in the sample, roughly 72% were seen once. The source is a woman in her 40s in good health. Some clones in this sample may be carry-over from other donors' samples. The sample comprised PBMCs. The J gene is TRBJ2-7, the V gene TRBV7-9; no definite D call. CDR3 DNA sequence: TGTGCCAGCAGCCACCGATACGAGCAGTACTTC. Its protein is CASSHRYEQYF. The full variable domain, with the rest looked up from reference TRBV7-9 and TRBJ2-7, is DTGVSQNPRHKITKRGQNVTFRCDPISEHNRLYWYRQTLGQGPEFLTYFQNEAQLEKSRLLSDRFSAERPKGSFSTLEIQRTEQGDSAMYLCASSHRYEQYFGPGTRLTVT.